This T cell receptor beta chain comes out of a study of blood T cell repertoires in COVID-19. This clone was found once. J was trimmed by 5 bases and V by 6 bases; bases with no gene match: 10. Germline CDR1 MNHEY, CDR2 SVGAGI. CDR3 length: 15 residues. Clones were sequenced by immunoSEQ multiplex PCR, and TCRdb holds only the in-frame ones, with some missing. The table includes 35,000 to 50,000 clones, approximately 85% detected once. The TCR sequence derives from a human donor in a cohort sampled during active COVID-19. This chain joins TRBV6-5 and TRBJ1-1, with 9 nucleotides matching TRBD1. The specimen was peripheral blood. The CDR3: CASRPTGGAGTEAFF. For the CDR3, the DNA is TGTGCCAGCAGGCCAACAGGGGGCGCGGGGACTGAAGCTTTCTTT.